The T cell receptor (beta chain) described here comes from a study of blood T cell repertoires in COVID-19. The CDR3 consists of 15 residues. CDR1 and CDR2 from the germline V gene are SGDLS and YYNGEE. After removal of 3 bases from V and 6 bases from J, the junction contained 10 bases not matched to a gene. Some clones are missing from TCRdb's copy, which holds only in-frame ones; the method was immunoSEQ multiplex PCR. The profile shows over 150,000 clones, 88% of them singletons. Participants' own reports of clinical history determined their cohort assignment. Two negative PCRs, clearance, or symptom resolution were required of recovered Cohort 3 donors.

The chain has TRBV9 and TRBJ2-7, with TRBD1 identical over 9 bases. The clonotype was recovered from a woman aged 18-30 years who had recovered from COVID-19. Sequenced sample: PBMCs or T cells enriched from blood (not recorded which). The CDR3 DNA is TGTGCCAGCAGCGCGGGACAGGGCGTTGGTCGCGAGCAGTACTTC. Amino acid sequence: CASSAGQGVGREQYF.